This TCR beta chain was captured by sequencing in a study of blood T cells in healthy people across ages. Between the trimmed V and J ends, which lost 4 bases and 3 bases, there was a span of 24 bases. The CDR3 runs 18 residues. CDR1 PRHDT and CDR2 FYEKMQ come from the germline V gene (reference sequence). A few counts support this clonotype. The authors ran a second PCR of roughly 7 to 11 cycles using a sample-barcoded 5' primer and a J-beta primer mix. In TCRdb, the 5' RACE reads were re-called with MiXCR into one record per CDR3 protein. The data show 780,000 or so distinct CDR3 sequences, 56% seen once.

The sequenced material came from blood. The chain has TRBV13 and TRBJ2-5, with no clear D. This clonotype was sampled from a man in his forties in good health. CDR3 amino acids: CASSSGYETPHTEETQYF. The CDR3 DNA reads TGTGCCAGCAGCTCCGGTTATGAGACGCCTCACACTGAAGAGACCCAGTACTTC.